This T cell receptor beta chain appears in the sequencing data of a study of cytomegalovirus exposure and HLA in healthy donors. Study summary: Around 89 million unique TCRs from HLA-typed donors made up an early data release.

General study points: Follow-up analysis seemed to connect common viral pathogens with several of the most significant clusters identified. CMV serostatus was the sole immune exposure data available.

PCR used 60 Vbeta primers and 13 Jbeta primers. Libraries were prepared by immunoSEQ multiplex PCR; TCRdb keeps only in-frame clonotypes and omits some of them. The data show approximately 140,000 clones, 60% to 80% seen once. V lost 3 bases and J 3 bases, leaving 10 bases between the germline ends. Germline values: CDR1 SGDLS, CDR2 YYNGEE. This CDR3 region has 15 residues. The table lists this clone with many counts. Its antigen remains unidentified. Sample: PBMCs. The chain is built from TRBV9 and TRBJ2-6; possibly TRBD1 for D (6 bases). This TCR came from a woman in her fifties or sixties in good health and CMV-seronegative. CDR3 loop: CASSGYRDGANVLTF. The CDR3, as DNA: TGTGCCAGCAGCGGCTACAGGGATGGGGCCAACGTCCTGACTTTC.